What follows are 26 T cell receptor beta chains derived from one specimen sequenced in a study of control samples from healthy donors and cancer patients. Sequencing used immunoSEQ multiplex PCR; TCRdb keeps in-frame clones, though not all of them. Of 95,000 to 150,000 clones listed, less than 90% are singletons. The material sequenced was blood. The source is a man younger than 35 in good health.

Here the CDR3 reads CAISDLKAKDIQYF. CDR3 bases: TGTGCCATCAGTGATTTAAAAGCGAAGGACATTCAGTACTTC. The chain recombines TRBV10-3 with TRBJ2-4; D is unresolved. The V and J ends lost 3 bases and 8 bases respectively, with 14 bases between them. This CDR3 comprises 14 residues. Germline assignment: CDR1 ENHRY and CDR2 SYGVKD.

The V and J genes are TRBV7-2 and TRBJ2-2; D is uncertain. The germline gives CDR1 SGHTA, CDR2 FQGNSA. The CDR3 extends over 17 amino acids. V was pared by 7 bases and J by 4 bases, with 22 bases between. For the CDR3, the DNA is TGTGCCAGCACTATGAAACCCCAGCTTAGCCGCACCGGGGAGCTGTTTTTT. Residues: CASTMKPQLSRTGELFF.

The chain carries TRBV5-6 and TRBJ2-1; 16 nucleotides agree with TRBD2. J gave up 7 bases and V 4 bases, and 8 bases lay outside the gene matches. The CDR3 runs to 17 residues. CDR1 SGHDT and CDR2 YYEEEE come from the germline V gene. This CDR3 reads CASSTGTSGRAGNEQFF. CDR3 DNA sequence: TGTGCCAGCAGCACCGGGACTAGCGGGAGGGCCGGGAATGAGCAGTTCTTC.

V and J are TRBV27 and TRBJ1-1; no clear D. V lost 6 bases to trimming and J lost 4 bases, with 6 bases between them. Germline-derived CDR1 and CDR2 are MNHEY and SMNVEV (reference sequence). CDR3 length: 11 amino acids. This CDR3 reads CASRGGTEAFF. The DNA for the CDR3 is TGTGCCAGCAGGGGAGGCACTGAAGCTTTCTTT.

The V call is TRBV4-1, the J call TRBJ1-5; possible D gene TRBD1, 5 bases. Per germline, CDR1 MGHRA and CDR2 YSYEKL. V lost 0 bases and J 0 bases, leaving 12 bases between the germline ends. The CDR3 sequence is 17 residues long. CDR3 in amino acids: CASSQEGERYSNQPQHF. The DNA of the CDR3 is TGCGCCAGCAGCCAAGAGGGGGAACGGTATAGCAATCAGCCCCAGCATTTT.

The chain couples TRBV10-3 to TRBJ2-5, with TRBD1 as a possible D gene (5 bases). This CDR3 has 11 residues. Trimming took 5 bases from V and 4 from J, leaving 5 bases between them. CDR1 is ENHRY, CDR2 SYGVKD, per germline. CDR3 sequence reads: CAISRGETQYF. CDR3 sequence (DNA): TGTGCCATCAGTAGGGGAGAGACCCAGTACTTC.

This chain uses TRBV19 with TRBJ2-1; D ambiguous. Trimming shortened V by 8 bases and J by 9 bases, and 8 bases separated the two germline ends. The CDR3 contains 10 residues. Germline CDR1 is LNHDA and CDR2 is SQIVND (reference sequence). Written as DNA, the CDR3 is TGTGCCAGTGGTAAGGGTGAGCAGTTCTTC. Its protein product is CASGKGEQFF.

This clone appeared once. The chain uses TRBV27 and TRBJ2-3; the D is unclear. The CDR3 length is 13 residues. Germline values: CDR1 MNHEY, CDR2 SMNVEV (reference sequence). Trimming stripped 10 bases from V and 2 bases from J, with 13 bases between. CDR3 sequence: CATIDWNTDTQYF. The CDR3 nucleotides read TGTGCCACCATCGACTGGAACACAGATACGCAGTATTTT.

A single count supports this clone. V gene TRBV11-2 combines with J gene TRBJ1-6; no clear D gene. The V and J ends lost 5 bases and 0 bases respectively, with 11 bases between them. This CDR3 has 16 residues. Germline assignment: CDR1 SGHAT and CDR2 FQNNGV. This chain's CDR3 is CASSRFPDSYNSPLHF. In nucleotides, the CDR3 is TGTGCCAGCAGCCGTTTCCCAGACTCCTATAATTCACCCCTCCACTTT.

The J gene is TRBJ1-5, the V gene TRBV27; 7 nucleotides align to TRBD1. This CDR3 has 16 amino acids. The germline CDR1 and CDR2 sequences are MNHEY and SMNVEV (reference sequence). V dropped 2 bases and J dropped 3; count of bases not matched to a gene: 7. The CDR3 DNA follows: TGTGCCAGCAGTTTAGAGAGCACAGGGGACAATCAGCCCCAGCATTTT. This translates into CASSLESTGDNQPQHF.

The table lists this clone with a few counts. V usage is TRBV11-2 and J usage is TRBJ2-2; D remains unclear. The CDR3 loop spans 15 amino acids. CDR1 and CDR2 (germline): SGHAT, FQNNGV. V lost 5 bases and J lost 4, with 14 bases in between. CDR3 amino acids: CASSPAKSVTGELFF. The CDR3 DNA reads as TGTGCCAGCAGCCCGGCCAAGTCTGTCACCGGGGAGCTGTTTTTT.

This chain links TRBV20-1 with TRBJ2-7; D gene uncertain. V lost 3 bases and J lost 0, with 12 bases in between. This CDR3 has 14 residues. Germline CDR1 is DFQATT and CDR2 is SNEGSKA (reference sequence). CDR3 region: CSASVSPGSYEQYF. In nucleotides, the CDR3 is TGCAGTGCTAGTGTTAGCCCCGGCTCCTACGAGCAGTACTTC.

For this clone: Within the sample, other DNA sequences also encode this same CDR3. This rearrangement joins TRBV27 to TRBJ1-6, with TRBD1 identical over 8 bases. Trimming took 5 bases from V and 7 from J; bases not matched to a gene: 4. This CDR3 comprises 14 residues. In germline, CDR1 is MNHEY, CDR2 SMNVEV (reference sequence). The CDR3 region is CASSPRTGNSPLHF. In DNA form, the CDR3 reads TGTGCCAGCAGTCCGCGGACAGGGAATTCACCCCTCCACTTT.

The chain uses TRBV5-4 and TRBJ2-7; D is possibly TRBD1 (5 bases). Trimming left V 0 bases short and J 4 bases short, with 8 bases between. CDR1 and CDR2 from the germline V gene are SGHNT and YYREEE (reference sequence). The CDR3 is made up of 13 amino acids. This CDR3 is CASSLDRRYEQYF. CDR3 nucleotide sequence: TGTGCCAGCAGCTTGGACAGGCGTTACGAGCAGTACTTC.

The CDR3 spells CASSLVRGNQPQHF. The CDR3 DNA is TGTGCCAGCAGTTTAGTAAGGGGCAATCAGCCCCAGCATTTT. The chain recombines TRBV28 with TRBJ1-5, with no clear D. Per the germline V gene, CDR1 is MDHEN and CDR2 is SYDVKM. Trimming cost V 2 bases and J 2 bases, with 7 bases left between them. CDR3 size: 14 residues.

The chain is built from TRBV6-2 or TRBV6-3 and TRBJ2-1; 11 positions agree with TRBD2. The J segment lost 4 bases and the V segment lost 3 bases, leaving 5 bases of the junction unmatched. Per germline, CDR1 MNHEY and CDR2 SVGEGT. The CDR3 has 16 residues. CDR3 nucleotide sequence: TGTGCCAGCAGTTATGTCCTAGCGGGGGGTTACAATGAGCAGTTCTTC. Its protein product is CASSYVLAGGYNEQFF.

This chain joins TRBV6-2 or TRBV6-3 and TRBJ2-7; D not certain. Germline V gene lookup returns CDR1 MNHEY and CDR2 SVGEGT. Trimming removed 5 bases from V and 2 bases from J, with 13 bases in between. The CDR3 extends over 14 amino acids. CDR3: CASSAGPGPYEQYF. In DNA form, the CDR3 reads TGTGCCAGCAGTGCCGGGCCAGGACCCTACGAGCAGTACTTC.

Written as DNA, the CDR3 is TGTGCCAGCAGTTTCGGCACTCGACAGGGCAGGGGTTCTGGGGCCAACGTCCTGACTTTC. Translation gives CASSFGTRQGRGSGANVLTF. V usage is TRBV27 and J usage is TRBJ2-6; 7 bases map to TRBD1. CDR1 and CDR2 (germline): MNHEY, SMNVEV (reference sequence). The trim removed 3 bases at V and 1 base at J, leaving 15 bases unmatched. This CDR3 is 20 amino acids long.

The chain is built from TRBV6-6 and TRBJ2-7, with TRBD1 matching 7 bases. This CDR3 contains 14 residues. J gave up 6 bases and V 5 bases, and 10 bases lay outside the gene matches. CDR1 is MNHNY, CDR2 SVGAGI, per germline (reference sequence). The CDR3 DNA reads as TGTGCCAGCAGTCGACAGGGAAAGTTGAGCGAGCAGTACTTC. Amino acids: CASSRQGKLSEQYF.

This clone is a singleton in its sample. V and J are TRBV28 and TRBJ2-7, with D maybe TRBD1 (6 bases). CDR1 MDHEN and CDR2 SYDVKM come from the germline V gene. The CDR3 totals 15 residues. V dropped 5 bases and J dropped 0 bases, with 14 bases sitting between them. CDR3 sequence (DNA): TGTGCCAGCAGTACCCGGACAGTGAGCTCCTACGAGCAGTACTTC. The encoded protein is CASSTRTVSSYEQYF.

In its sample, this clone was seen a few times. The chain recombines TRBV7-2 with TRBJ1-2; D gene unclear. The CDR3 sequence is 14 residues long. In germline, CDR1 is SGHTA, CDR2 FQGNSA. V gave up 0 bases and J gave up 8 bases, with 13 bases separating them. The CDR3 loop reads CASSLARLWAGYTF. DNA of the CDR3: TGTGCCAGCAGCTTAGCGAGGCTTTGGGCGGGCTACACCTTC.

In DNA, the CDR3 is TGTGCCAGCAGCGAAAACTGGGGGCCCCCTAGCACAGATACGCAGTATTTT. It translates to CASSENWGPPSTDTQYF. V usage is TRBV9 and J usage is TRBJ2-3; maybe TRBD1 (6 bases). Trimming took 3 bases from V and 0 from J, leaving 17 bases between them. CDR3 size: 17 residues. Germline CDR1 SGDLS, CDR2 YYNGEE.

CDR3 loop: CASSPGPGTNNSPLHF. The CDR3 DNA reads TGTGCCAGCAGCCCCGGGCCGGGGACGAATAATTCACCCCTCCACTTT. The chain joins TRBV5-6 to TRBJ1-6; possibly TRBD1 for D (5 bases). V was trimmed by 4 bases and J by 5 bases, leaving 16 bases between them. Germline V gives CDR1 SGHDT, CDR2 YYEEEE. The CDR3 runs to 16 residues.

This chain links TRBV7-2 with TRBJ2-5; D ambiguous. Deletions cut 3 bases from V and 1 base from J, with 15 bases between. Germline V CDR1 and CDR2: SGHTA, FQGNSA. The CDR3 extends over 16 amino acids. CDR3 coding DNA: TGTGCCAGCAGCTTGGCCCCCCCCCTCCGCCAAGAGACCCAGTACTTC. Amino acid sequence: CASSLAPPLRQETQYF. The complete variable domain, with remaining parts taken from reference TRBV7-2 and TRBJ2-5, reads GAGVSQSPSNKVTEKGKDVELRCDPISGHTALYWYRQSLGQGLEFLIYFQGNSAPDKSGLPSDRFSAERTGGSVSTLTIQRTQQEDSAVYLCASSLAPPLRQETQYFGPGTRLLVL.

V usage is TRBV6-2 or TRBV6-3 and J usage is TRBJ1-2; D gene ambiguous. The CDR3 has 13 amino acids. Germline CDR1 is MNHEY and CDR2 is SVGEGT. Trimming shortened V by 5 bases and J by 4 bases, and 11 bases separated the two germline ends. CDR3 DNA sequence: TGTGCCAGCAGTAACCGGGCCTCCTATGGCTACACCTTC. This gives the protein CASSNRASYGYTF.

V usage is TRBV14 and J usage is TRBJ1-6; D call uncertain. The ends were cut back, 1 base at V and 7 bases at J, with 14 bases in the middle. Germline V CDR1 and CDR2: SGHDN, FVKESK. This CDR3 spans 16 amino acids. The CDR3 reads CASSQVRQLENSPLHF. In DNA, the CDR3 is TGTGCCAGCAGCCAAGTGCGGCAGCTAGAAAATTCACCCCTCCACTTT.